Following are 18 T cell receptor beta chains from one sample sequenced in a study of cytomegalovirus exposure and HLA in healthy donors (dated 2017 in TCRdb). The library came from the immunoSEQ multiplex PCR assay. A mixture of 60 forward primers for TCR Vbeta segments and 13 reverse primers for TCR Jbeta segments was used in the multiplex PCR. As stored in TCRdb, this immuneACCESS dataset retains in-frame rearrangements with V and J assigned. A fraction of the clones does not appear; measured against another copy, unresolved V genes explain less than half of the discrepancy, and the remainder lacks a known reason. In this sample the table shows about 120,000 clones, 74% of which occur a single time. Around 10% of the sample is in the top ten clones. The sample taken for sequencing was PBMCs. The receptors were sampled from a woman aged 45-65 years in good health and CMV-seropositive.

The rearrangement uses TRBV13 and TRBJ1-2, with 7 positions matching TRBD1. The V gene end was trimmed by 3 bases and the J gene end by 5 bases; junction bases not matched to a gene: 3. The CDR3 extends over 13 amino acids. Germline CDR1 is PRHDT and CDR2 is FYEKMQ (reference sequence). This CDR3 reads CASSLGTDYGYTF. The CDR3, as DNA: TGTGCCAGCAGCTTGGGGACAGATTATGGCTACACCTTC.

Regarding this clone: The germline gene is not matched at one end of the junction; a read error may be the cause. The rearrangement uses TRBV6-6 and TRBJ1-1; 8 nucleotides align to TRBD1. The CDR3 is 13 amino acids. Germline CDR1 is MNHNY and CDR2 is SVGAGI (reference sequence). The CDR3 nucleotides are TGTGCCGGCAGGAAGACGGACAGGGAAGAAGCTTTCTTT. Residues: CAGRKTDREEAFF.

This clone was observed once. The chain is built from TRBV19 and TRBJ2-1; 7 nucleotides align to TRBD2. Trimming removed 3 bases from V and 4 bases from J; junction bases left unmatched: 9. Germline CDR1 and CDR2: LNHDA and SQIVND (reference sequence). This CDR3 comprises 16 residues. CDR3 in DNA: TGTGCCAGTAGTATTACCGGGGAGGGCTGGTACAATGAGCAGTTCTTC. Residues: CASSITGEGWYNEQFF.

Remarks on this clone: In the same sample, other DNA sequences code for this CDR3. The CDR3 region is CASSLDGGLNTEAFF. The CDR3 DNA sequence: TGCGCCAGCAGCTTGGATGGAGGCCTAAACACTGAAGCTTTCTTT. The chain couples TRBV5-1 to TRBJ1-1; D gene ambiguous. This CDR3 contains 15 residues. The germline gives CDR1 SGHRS, CDR2 YFSETQ. V was shortened by 0 bases and J by 2 bases, with 11 bases between the two germline ends.

This clone was seen a handful of times. J is TRBJ2-3 and V is TRBV4-3, with TRBD1 matching 11 bases. Germline CDR1 and CDR2: LGHNA and YSLEER. With 2 bases clipped from V and 4 bases from J, the junction kept 2 bases outside the gene matches. This CDR3 is 15 amino acids long. This CDR3 is CASSQPGQGADTQYF. CDR3 sequence (DNA): TGCGCCAGCAGCCAACCGGGACAGGGGGCAGATACGCAGTATTTT.

This chain joins TRBV6-6 and TRBJ2-7; D unresolved. V was cut by 5 bases and J by 3 bases, with 5 bases left in between. CDR1 and CDR2 (germline): MNHNY, SVGAGI (reference sequence). The CDR3 is 11 residues long. CDR3 sequence: CASSANYEQYF. DNA of the CDR3: TGTGCCAGCAGTGCGAACTACGAGCAGTACTTC.

The chain links TRBV18 to TRBJ2-1, with 10 bases identical to TRBD1. CDR1 is KGHSH, CDR2 LQKENI, per germline. The CDR3 loop spans 14 amino acids. After removal of 4 bases from V and 4 bases from J, the junction contained 1 base not matched to a gene. This CDR3 is CASSRQGAYNEQFF. Written as DNA, the CDR3 is TGTGCCAGCTCACGACAGGGGGCGTACAATGAGCAGTTCTTC.

The chain recombines TRBV7-9 with TRBJ1-2; no firm D call. The CDR3 runs 12 residues. Trimming cost V 1 base and J 8 bases, with 8 bases left between them. Germline CDR1 is SEHNR and CDR2 is FQNEAQ (reference sequence). The CDR3 sequence: CASSLEGSGYTF. CDR3 DNA sequence: TGTGCCAGCAGCTTAGAAGGGAGCGGCTACACCTTC.

V and J are TRBV9 and TRBJ2-3; TRBD1 is a possible D gene (6 bases). This CDR3 has 14 residues. Between the trimmed V and J ends, which lost 6 bases and 6 bases, there was a span of 17 bases. Germline-derived CDR1 and CDR2 are SGDLS and YYNGEE. This CDR3 reads CASTLKPRGDTQYF. CDR3 DNA sequence: TGTGCCAGCACTCTCAAACCGAGGGGGGATACGCAGTATTTT. Combining the CDR3 with reference TRBV9 and TRBJ2-3 gives the whole variable domain DSGVTQTPKHLITATGQRVTLRCSPRSGDLSVYWYQQSLDQGLQFLIQYYNGEERAKGNILERFSAQQFPDLHSELNLSSLELGDSALYFCASTLKPRGDTQYFGPGTRLTVL.

The table lists this clone with a count of one. This chain uses TRBV4-3 with TRBJ1-2, with D possibly matching TRBD1 (6 bases). Germline CDR1 LGHNA, CDR2 YSLEER. This CDR3 contains 14 residues. V was pared by 2 bases and J by 5 bases, with 12 bases between. The CDR3 DNA follows: TGCGCCAGCAGCCAAACAGGGACGGGTTATGGCTACACCTTC. This translates into CASSQTGTGYGYTF.

This clone showed up just a few times. The rearrangement uses TRBV4-2 and TRBJ2-7; 10 bases agree with TRBD2. The CDR3 consists of 17 residues. Germline lookup yields CDR1 LGHNA and CDR2 YNFKEQ. The V gene end was trimmed by 0 bases and the J gene end by 4 bases; junction bases not matched to a gene: 9. CDR3 in DNA: TGTGCCAGCAGCCAAGATTGGGCTAGCGGGAGAGATTACGAGCAGTACTTC. Its translation: CASSQDWASGRDYEQYF.

The chain carries TRBV5-6 and TRBJ1-2; D remains unclear. CDR3 length equals 12 residues. The germline gives CDR1 SGHDT, CDR2 YYEEEE. V gave up 2 bases and J gave up 7 bases, with 9 bases separating them. This CDR3 is CASSLTASGYTF. The DNA of the CDR3 is TGTGCCAGCAGCTTAACCGCGAGTGGCTACACCTTC. The entire variable domain, with the rest obtained from reference TRBV5-6 and TRBJ1-2, is as follows: DAGVTQSPTHLIKTRGQQVTLRCSPKSGHDTVSWYQQALGQGPQFIFQYYEEEERQRGNFPDRFSGHQFPNYSSELNVNALLLGDSALYLCASSLTASGYTFGSGTRLTVV.

The chain carries TRBV5-8 and TRBJ2-7; 9 bases align to TRBD1. CDR3 size: 15 residues. The junction had 8 bases not matched to a gene; V was cut back by 5 bases and J by 2 bases. Germline V CDR1 and CDR2: SGHTS, YDEGEE. This CDR3 reads CASSHGQGITYEQYF. In DNA, the CDR3 is TGTGCCAGCAGTCACGGACAGGGGATTACCTACGAGCAGTACTTC.

This clone came up a few times. The rearrangement links TRBV28 to TRBJ1-1; tentative D call: TRBD1 (5 bases). The CDR3 has 14 amino acids. CDR1 and CDR2 (germline): MDHEN, SYDVKM. The CDR3 protein is CTSTRARMNTEAFF. DNA for the CDR3: TGTACAAGCACCAGGGCCCGAATGAACACTGAAGCTTTCTTT.

The V gene is TRBV19, the J gene TRBJ1-6; 8 nucleotides align to TRBD1. CDR1 is LNHDA and CDR2 is SQIVND in the germline V gene (reference sequence). The trim removed 5 bases at V and 5 bases at J, leaving 8 bases unmatched. The CDR3 extends over 16 amino acids. The CDR3 DNA sequence: TGTGCCAGTAGTCCGGGGACAGGAGGGGATAATTCACCCCTCCACTTT. This gives the protein CASSPGTGGDNSPLHF.

The V gene is TRBV10-1, the J gene TRBJ1-5; D may be TRBD1 (5 bases). V lost 2 bases, J lost 6 bases, and 8 bases lay in between. Germline V gives CDR1 WNHNN, CDR2 SYGVQD (reference sequence). This CDR3 is built from 13 residues. The CDR3 is CASSEGATQPQHF. CDR3 coding DNA: TGCGCCAGCAGTGAGGGGGCGACTCAGCCCCAGCATTTT.

This clone was found a few times. Other nucleotide sequences in the sample specify the same CDR3. The chain combines TRBV5-1 with TRBJ2-7, with 7 positions matching TRBD1. The V and J ends lost 2 bases and 1 base, in that order; junction bases with no gene match: 0. The CDR3 runs to 13 residues. Germline loops: CDR1 SGHRS, CDR2 YFSETQ. The CDR3 DNA reads TGCGCCAGCAGCTTACAGGGGTCCTACGAGCAGTACTTC. Its protein product is CASSLQGSYEQYF.

The rearrangement links TRBV7-2 to TRBJ2-3, with D possibly being TRBD2 (6 bases). The CDR3 length is 15 residues. Germline V gene sequence: CDR1 SGHTA, CDR2 FQGNSA. V lost 6 bases to trimming and J lost 4 bases, with 17 bases between them. CDR3 in amino acids: CASRKGSGGADTQYF. The DNA for the CDR3 is TGTGCCAGCAGGAAAGGCAGCGGCGGGGCAGATACGCAGTATTTT.